Listed below are T cell receptor beta chains from one sample, sequenced in a study of T cell changes during pregnancy in multiple sclerosis. TCRdb's table, derived via immunoSEQ multiplex PCR, lists solely in-frame clones and lacks some. The sample includes more than 35,000 clones, 90% of them seen just once. This sample comprised CD4+ T cells from peripheral blood mononuclear cells, obtained in the first trimester of pregnancy. The receptors here all came from a female donor in good health, enrolled as a control in a pregnancy study. Each CDR3 is given with its conserved first and last residue. The D gene is left open where the match is weak. Some rows mark clone size as missing; the rest say once, few, many or name a class of expanded clone.

size	V	D	J	CDR3	DNA
-	TRBV7-9	TRBD1	TRBJ2-5	CASSPGQGSVETQYF	TGTGCCAGCAGCCCGGGACAGGGGAGCGTGGAGACCCAGTACTTC
few	TRBV2	-	TRBJ1-1	CASSEERQGRTFF	TGTGCCAGCAGTGAAGAGAGGCAGGGTAGGACTTTCTTT
-	TRBV6-6	-	TRBJ1-5	CASSSRYNQPQHF	TGTGCCAGCAGTTCCCGGTACAATCAGCCCCAGCATTTT
once	TRBV4-2	-	TRBJ1-3	CASSQGGSLSGNTIYF	TGTGCCAGCAGCCAAGGGGGCAGCCTCTCTGGAAACACCATATATTTT
-	TRBV7-2	-	TRBJ1-5	CASSLDGRGQPQHF	TGTGCCAGCAGCTTAGACGGCAGGGGTCAGCCCCAGCATTTT
-	TRBV4-2	-	TRBJ1-1	CASSQAGGADTEAFF	TGTGCCAGCAGCCAGGCGGGGGGGGCGGACACTGAAGCTTTCTTT
-	TRBV6-5	TRBD1	TRBJ2-7	CASSIRDRGTYEQYF	TGTGCCAGCAGTATCCGGGACAGGGGGACCTACGAGCAGTACTTC
-	TRBV6-6	TRBD1	TRBJ1-1	CASISGTGGTEAFF	TGTGCCAGCATTTCCGGGACAGGGGGCACTGAAGCTTTCTTT
-	TRBV25-1	-	TRBJ1-4	CASTGTIFEKLFF	TGTGCCAGCACCGGGACAATTTTCGAAAAACTGTTTTTT
-	TRBV5-6	TRBD1	TRBJ1-1	CASSKDRGEMNTEAFF	TGTGCCAGCAGCAAGGACAGGGGCGAGATGAACACTGAAGCTTTCTTT
-	TRBV7-9	-	TRBJ2-5	CASTSLRGETQYF	TGTGCCAGCACCAGCCTTAGGGGAGAGACCCAGTACTTC
-	TRBV7-2	-	TRBJ2-1	CASRFGGSYNEQFF	TGTGCCAGCAGGTTCGGGGGCTCCTACAATGAGCAGTTCTTC
once	TRBV7-9	TRBD2	TRBJ2-7	CASSLEVAGFEQYF	TGTGCCAGCAGCTTGGAGGTAGCGGGTTTCGAGCAGTACTTC
-	TRBV7-2	TRBD2	TRBJ2-3	CASSVSGGAADTQYF	TGTGCCAGCAGCGTTAGCGGGGGGGCAGCAGATACGCAGTATTTT
-	TRBV6-5	-	TRBJ2-7	CASSYTGRSYEQYF	TGTGCCAGCAGTTATACAGGGCGCTCCTACGAGCAGTACTTC
-	TRBV10-3	-	TRBJ2-7	CAINEYSTDEQYF	TGTGCCATCAACGAATATTCAACAGACGAGCAGTACTTC
-	TRBV7-9	TRBD1	TRBJ1-2	CAGDREASGYTF	TGTGCCGGGGACAGGGAAGCCTCTGGCTACACCTTC
-	TRBV7-2	TRBD1	TRBJ1-1	CASSLVYTGGEEAFF	TGTGCCAGCAGCTTAGTTTACACAGGGGGCGAGGAAGCTTTCTTT
-	TRBV14	TRBD1	TRBJ1-1	CASSRPTGGREAFF	TGTGCCAGCAGCCGACCCACAGGGGGCCGTGAAGCTTTCTTT
-	TRBV7-6	TRBD1	TRBJ1-5	CASSLGGQGKPQHF	TGTGCCAGCAGCTTGGGGGGACAGGGAAAACCCCAGCATTTT
-	TRBV7-2	-	TRBJ1-3	CASSLQGNTIYF	TGTGCCAGCAGCCTACAGGGAAACACCATATATTTT
-	TRBV9	TRBD1	TRBJ2-3	CASSRGQGGPDTQYF	TGTGCCAGCAGTCGCGGACAGGGAGGCCCAGATACGCAGTATTTT
-	TRBV5-1	TRBD1	TRBJ2-1	CASSVTGGGYNEQFF	TGCGCCAGCAGCGTGACAGGGGGGGGTTACAATGAGCAGTTCTTC
-	TRBV2	TRBD1	TRBJ2-1	CASKRQGSYNEQFF	TGTGCCAGCAAACGACAGGGATCCTACAATGAGCAGTTCTTC
-	TRBV20-1	TRBD1	TRBJ2-1	CSARQGAEQFF	TGCAGTGCTCGACAGGGGGCTGAGCAGTTCTTC
-	TRBV5-1	-	TRBJ2-3	CASSRLTGSTDTQYF	TGCGCCAGCAGCCGACTTACAGGGAGCACAGATACGCAGTATTTT
once	TRBV2	-	TRBJ2-7	CASMKEQRYEQYF	TGTGCCAGCATGAAGGAACAGAGATACGAGCAGTACTTC
few	TRBV19	TRBD2	TRBJ2-3	CASRRLAGAPSTDTQYF	TGTGCCAGTAGACGACTAGCGGGAGCCCCTAGCACAGATACGCAGTATTTT
-	TRBV30	-	TRBJ2-7	CAWSFPGVAHEQYF	TGTGCCTGGAGTTTCCCAGGCGTGGCCCACGAGCAGTACTTC
-	TRBV4-1	TRBD1	TRBJ1-1	CASSAAGGEPEAFF	TGCGCCAGCAGCGCCGCAGGGGGCGAACCTGAAGCTTTCTTT
-	TRBV7-3	TRBD1	TRBJ2-1	CASSSDRAYNEQFF	TGTGCCAGCAGCTCGGACAGGGCCTACAATGAGCAGTTCTTC
-	TRBV11-3	-	TRBJ2-5	CASSLGTSETQYF	TGTGCCAGCAGCTTAGGCACATCAGAGACCCAGTACTTC
few	TRBV7-9	-	TRBJ1-1	CASSLKGGRAEAFF	TGTGCCAGCAGCTTAAAAGGGGGACGGGCTGAAGCTTTCTTT
-	TRBV5-5	TRBD2	TRBJ2-7	CASSLSSGGLRYEQYF	TGTGCCAGCAGCTTAAGTAGCGGGGGCCTCAGGTACGAGCAGTACTTC
once	TRBV7-2	TRBD2	TRBJ2-1	CASSFSVSGGARNEQFF	TGTGCCAGCAGCTTCTCGGTTAGCGGGGGGGCCAGGAATGAGCAGTTCTTC
-	TRBV7-3	TRBD1	TRBJ1-1	CASSSSGGAGFEAFF	TGTGCCAGCAGCTCCTCAGGGGGCGCCGGTTTTGAAGCTTTCTTT
-	TRBV5-1	TRBD1	TRBJ2-2	CASSNRQGDTGELFF	TGCGCCAGCAGCAATCGACAGGGCGACACCGGGGAGCTGTTTTTT
few	TRBV15	TRBD1	TRBJ1-1	CATSRLGTGFGGGEAFF	TGTGCCACCAGCAGACTAGGGACAGGATTTGGCGGGGGTGAAGCTTTCTTT
-	TRBV25-1	-	TRBJ1-1	CASSGLRGYTEAFF	TGTGCCAGCAGTGGGCTCCGGGGTTACACTGAAGCTTTCTTT
-	TRBV11-2	TRBD1	TRBJ2-2	CASSPWTGQGSGELFF	TGTGCCAGCAGCCCGTGGACAGGTCAGGGGTCCGGGGAGCTGTTTTTT
-	TRBV4-2	TRBD2	TRBJ2-1	CASSLASGINEQFF	TGTGCCAGCAGCCTCGCTAGCGGGATCAATGAGCAGTTCTTC
-	TRBV11-2	-	TRBJ2-7	CASSLEGGGPYF	TGTGCCAGCAGCTTAGAGGGAGGGGGGCCGTACTTC
-	TRBV7-9	-	TRBJ2-7	CASSWVGGPYEQYF	TGTGCCAGCAGCTGGGTGGGGGGGCCGTACGAGCAGTACTTC
-	TRBV7-9	TRBD1	TRBJ2-1	CASSQGLLGQAVYNEQFF	TGTGCCAGCAGTCAGGGGTTATTAGGACAGGCCGTTTACAATGAGCAGTTCTTC
-	TRBV7-2	TRBD1	TRBJ1-4	CASSYRQGGGEKLFF	TGTGCCAGCAGCTACCGACAGGGTGGCGGCGAAAAACTGTTTTTT
-	TRBV6-5	-	TRBJ2-7	CASRSGGPGSYEQYF	TGTGCCAGCAGGTCCGGAGGTCCCGGTAGCTACGAGCAGTACTTC
-	TRBV6-5	-	TRBJ1-1	CASSQGWITEAFF	TGTGCCAGCAGCCAGGGGTGGATCACTGAAGCTTTCTTT
-	TRBV27	-	TRBJ1-4	CASSLRGKLGANEKLFF	TGTGCCAGCAGTTTGAGGGGGAAACTAGGGGCTAATGAAAAACTGTTTTTT
-	TRBV7-9	-	TRBJ2-7	CASSLPGTLYEQYF	TGTGCCAGCAGCTTACCTGGGACTTTGTACGAGCAGTACTTC
-	TRBV6-5	-	TRBJ2-1	CASSYSRGNEQFF	TGTGCCAGCAGTTACTCGAGAGGGAATGAGCAGTTCTTC
-	TRBV7-8	-	TRBJ2-3	CASSLKDSSTDTQYF	TGTGCCAGCAGCTTAAAGGACAGCAGCACAGATACGCAGTATTTT
-	TRBV2	TRBD2	TRBJ2-5	CASSVGLAGGNQETQYF	TGTGCCAGCAGTGTGGGACTAGCGGGGGGGAACCAAGAGACCCAGTACTTC